This is a list of T cell receptor beta chains from one sample in a study of patients and donors after allogeneic stem cell transplantation. TCRdb independently ran MiXCR on the RT-PCR reads; one entry per CDR3 protein. The sample contains about 150,000 distinct CDR3 sequences, approximately 24% of which appear only once. The specimen was blood, either unsorted or a sorted T cell fraction (not recorded which). These receptors came from a human donor who was either an allogeneic HSCT recipient or a stem cell or donor lymphocyte infusion donor (not recorded which). It is not recorded whose cells these are; they may come from a transplant donor. CDR3s include the opening cysteine and the closing phenylalanine or tryptophan. D genes are given only for firm matches. Clone size is given for some rows only: seen once, a few or many times, or a class if the clone is expanded.

J gene | D gene | V gene | clone size | CDR3 DNA | CDR3 protein
TRBJ1-1 | TRBD1 | TRBV20-1 | NA | TGCAGTGCCAGGACAGGGGATCAAGCTTTCTTT | CSARTGDQAFF
TRBJ1-5 | NA | TRBV6-6 | NA | TGTGCCAGCACCAAAGGATTGGGAAAGGATCAGCCCCAGCATTTT | CASTKGLGKDQPQHF
TRBJ1-4 | NA | TRBV7-9 | NA | TGTGCCAGCAGCTTAGTGGAGAAACTGTTTTTT | CASSLVEKLFF
TRBJ1-4 | TRBD1 | TRBV12-3/TRBV12-4 | few | TGTGCCAGCAGTCGAAGTAAACAGGGGGAACGAGAAAAACTGTTTTTT | CASSRSKQGEREKLFF
TRBJ1-2 | NA | TRBV29-1 | few | TGCAGCGTTGAAGGAGGCGGGGACGGTAACTATGGCTACACCTTC | CSVEGGGDGNYGYTF
TRBJ1-6 | NA | TRBV4-1 | many | TGCGCCAGCAGCCTCGGGCAATATAATTCACCCCTCCACTTT | CASSLGQYNSPLHF
TRBJ2-1 | NA | TRBV5-1 | NA | TGCGCCAGCAGCCGAGGGATCGGGCTATACAATGAGCAGTTCTTC | CASSRGIGLYNEQFF
TRBJ1-2 | NA | TRBV2 | few | TGTGCCAGCAGCGAGGCGAGCTATGGCTACACCTTC | CASSEASYGYTF
TRBJ2-3 | NA | TRBV4-3 | few | TGCGCCAGCAGCCACGAGTACCCAAGGAACACAGATACGCAGTATTTT | CASSHEYPRNTDTQYF
TRBJ2-7 | NA | TRBV27 | NA | TGTGCCAGCAGTACCGACTCCTACGAGCAGTACTTC | CASSTDSYEQYF
TRBJ2-3 | NA | TRBV12-3/TRBV12-4 | NA | TGTGCCAGCAGTCCCCAGGGACTCCCTAACTGGGATACGCAGTATTTT | CASSPQGLPNWDTQYF
TRBJ2-1 | NA | TRBV30 | NA | TGTGCCTGGAGTCTCGGGGGTTCATACAATGAGCAGTTCTTC | CAWSLGGSYNEQFF
TRBJ2-3 | TRBD2 | TRBV20-1 | NA | TGCAGTGCTAGAGCCCCTAGCGGGGGGACAGATACGCAGTATTTT | CSARAPSGGTDTQYF
TRBJ1-1 | NA | TRBV28 | NA | TGTGCCAGCAGTCCCCATGCGGGAGAAGCTTTCTTT | CASSPHAGEAFF
TRBJ2-7 | NA | TRBV29-1 | few | TGCAGCGTGTTACCCAGGAAGGGGAAGGGCGAGCAGTACTTC | CSVLPRKGKGEQYF
TRBJ2-5 | TRBD2 | TRBV10-2 | NA | TGCGCCAGCAGCGAAGCGGGAGGGGGAGAGACCCAGTACTTC | CASSEAGGGETQYF
TRBJ1-1 | NA | TRBV10-3 | NA | TGTGCCATCAGGGAGGGGGAGAGCACTGAAGCTTTCTTT | CAIREGESTEAFF
TRBJ1-3 | TRBD1 | TRBV2 | NA | TGTGCCAGCAGTTCGACAGGGGGTAGAGACACCATATATTTT | CASSSTGGRDTIYF
TRBJ2-5 | TRBD1 | TRBV14 | few | TGTGCCAGCAGCGACCAAGGGGGCTTCAACCAAGAGACCCAGTACTTC | CASSDQGGFNQETQYF
TRBJ2-3 | TRBD1 | TRBV30 | few | TGTGCCTCCCTGGGACAGGGTTATTCAGATACGCAGTATTTT | CASLGQGYSDTQYF
TRBJ2-1 | TRBD2 | TRBV2 | few | TGTGCCAGCAGTTCCGCCCGACTAGCGGGGGCAAACAATGAGCAGTTCTTC | CASSSARLAGANNEQFF
TRBJ2-5 | NA | TRBV7-2 | NA | TGTGCCAGCAGCTTAGCGCTTATAAAAGAGACCCAGTACTTC | CASSLALIKETQYF
TRBJ2-3 | NA | TRBV15 | NA | TGTGCCACCAGCAGAGAGGGCGGAACTAGCACAGATACGCAGTATTTT | CATSREGGTSTDTQYF
TRBJ1-1 | NA | TRBV7-9 | few | TGTGCCAGCAGCTTAATCCTAGCAATGAACACTGAAGCTTTCTTT | CASSLILAMNTEAFF
TRBJ2-7 | NA | TRBV27 | NA | TGTGCCAGCAGAATCGACTACGAGCAGTACTTC | CASRIDYEQYF
TRBJ1-1 | TRBD1 | TRBV2 | few | TGTGCCGTTCGGACAGGGTTAACTGAAGCTTTCTTT | CAVRTGLTEAFF
TRBJ1-5 | TRBD1 | TRBV12-3/TRBV12-4 | NA | TGTGCCAGCAGTCACTCGGGACAGGACAATCAGCCCCAGCATTTT | CASSHSGQDNQPQHF
TRBJ1-5 | TRBD1 | TRBV7-9 | NA | TGTGCCAGCAGCCCGCTCAGGGGGACAGAATATCAGCCCCAGCATTTT | CASSPLRGTEYQPQHF
TRBJ1-4 | NA | TRBV20-1 | NA | TGCAGTGCTAGTCGGCAGGGCAGAGAAAAACTGTTTTTT | CSASRQGREKLFF
TRBJ2-3 | NA | TRBV6-5 | few | TGTGCCAGCAGTTACGCCTACAGGGTAGATACGCAGTATTTT | CASSYAYRVDTQYF
TRBJ1-1 | NA | TRBV5-1 | many | TGCGCCAGCAGCTTGGATTTTAATGCTGAAGCTTTCTTT | CASSLDFNAEAFF
TRBJ1-2 | NA | TRBV6-5 | once | TGTGCCAGCAGTTACTCGACCACCGGAGGGAATGGCTACACCTTC | CASSYSTTGGNGYTF
TRBJ1-2 | NA | TRBV29-1 | few | TGCAGCGCCCAGGCAGGGGCTAACTATGGCTACACCTTC | CSAQAGANYGYTF
TRBJ1-1 | TRBD1 | TRBV5-8 | NA | TGTGCCAGCAGCTTGCCGACAGGGCTCGGGACTGAAGCTTTCTTT | CASSLPTGLGTEAFF
TRBJ2-5 | NA | TRBV12-3/TRBV12-4 | NA | TGTGCCAGCAGTTTCCATGGTTTGGGGACCCAGTACTTC | CASSFHGLGTQYF
TRBJ2-3 | NA | TRBV30 | NA | TGTGCCTGGATGTCAGGGCCCGTCCCAGATACGCAGTATTTT | CAWMSGPVPDTQYF
TRBJ2-5 | TRBD1 | TRBV9 | few | TGTGCCAGCAGCGCCGGACAGGGTTTGGAGACCCAGTACTTC | CASSAGQGLETQYF
TRBJ1-1 | NA | TRBV20-1 | few | TGCAGCGGGGGAGCGAACACTGAAGCTTTCTTT | CSGGANTEAFF
TRBJ2-1 | TRBD2 | TRBV19 | few | TGTGCCAGTAGTGATTTAGGGACTAGTTCGTACAATGAGCAGTTCTTC | CASSDLGTSSYNEQFF
TRBJ2-3 | TRBD2 | TRBV15 | few | TGTGCCACCAGCAGCGCGGGAGTAATTGGAGATACGCAGTATTTT | CATSSAGVIGDTQYF
TRBJ2-3 | NA | TRBV12-3/TRBV12-4 | many | TGTGCCAGCAGTCCCCTCGGAGATACGCAGTATTTT | CASSPLGDTQYF
TRBJ1-1 | NA | TRBV4-2 | few | TGTGCCAGCAGCCAATCCCACAGGTACCCGAACACTGAAGCTTTCTTT | CASSQSHRYPNTEAFF